This TCR beta chain was retrieved from a study of shared clonotypes between healthy human individuals. Only in-frame clones appear in the TCRdb table, and some are missing; sequencing was by immunoSEQ multiplex PCR. The sample holds a few million clones; just over 90% are singletons and the top ten take 0.39%. CDR1 SGDLS and CDR2 YYNGEE come from the germline V gene. V dropped 0 bases and J dropped 8; count of bases not matched to a gene: 8. The CDR3 consists of 14 residues. The receptor was isolated from a man aged 18 to 29 in good health. Some clones in this sample may be carry-over from other donors' samples. The J gene is TRBJ2-7, the V gene TRBV9; 7 nucleotides line up with TRBD2. Sequencing was done on a sample of naive CD4+ T cells from PBMCs. Documented subset: CD45RA+ positively selected. In nucleotides, the CDR3 is TGTGCCAGCAGCGTAGAGTGGGGGGGGACGAAGCAGTACTTC. Amino acid sequence: CASSVEWGGTKQYF.